A selection of T cell receptor beta chains follows, all from one sample in a study of vaccination effects on CD4 cells after COVID-19. The assay was immunoSEQ multiplex PCR, and TCRdb's table has in-frame clones only and misses some. The table has more than 30,000 clones, roughly 87% seen once; the top ten hold about 2.8%. No antigen has been identified for these receptors. Sequences were derived from CD4+ T cells from PBMCs cultured without peptide, sampled before COVID-19 vaccination. The source is a human donor who received a COVID-19 vaccine. The CDR3 runs from the conserved cysteine through the conserved F or W. Fields, in order: D gene, V gene, clone size, J gene, CDR3 DNA, CDR3 protein. D genes are given only for firm matches. Size is omitted from some rows. Given values are once, few, many or a class for expanded clones.

D: .; V: TRBV5-1; size: .; J: TRBJ2-3; DNA: TGCGCCAGCAGCTTGGCGGCAGATACAGATACGCAGTATTTT; CDR3: CASSLAADTDTQYF
D: TRBD1; V: TRBV30; size: .; J: TRBJ2-2; DNA: TGTGCCCGAGGGACAGCCCTCACCGGGGAGCTGTTTTTT; CDR3: CARGTALTGELFF
D: .; V: TRBV5-6; size: .; J: TRBJ1-2; DNA: TGTGCCAGCATCTCTTGGGGGAAGGGTGGCTACACCTTC; CDR3: CASISWGKGGYTF
D: TRBD1; V: TRBV3-1/TRBV3-2; size: once; J: TRBJ1-1; DNA: TGTGCCAGCAGCCGAGGACAGGAGAACACTGAAGCTTTCTTT; CDR3: CASSRGQENTEAFF
D: .; V: TRBV6-1; size: .; J: TRBJ1-6; DNA: TGTGCCAGCAGTGTGCACCTCTTCTCCTATAATTCACCCCTCCACTTT; CDR3: CASSVHLFSYNSPLHF
D: .; V: TRBV4-1; size: .; J: TRBJ1-2; DNA: TGCGCCAGCAGCCAAGATATTAACGTGGCGGGGGGCTACACCTTC; CDR3: CASSQDINVAGGYTF
D: .; V: TRBV6-5; size: .; J: TRBJ1-2; DNA: TGTGCCAGCAGTTACTCGGGCAGGGGAAATGGCTACACCTTC; CDR3: CASSYSGRGNGYTF
D: TRBD1; V: TRBV18; size: .; J: TRBJ2-1; DNA: TGTGCCAGCTCACCACGGGACAGGGGGAGTGAGCAGTTCTTC; CDR3: CASSPRDRGSEQFF
D: .; V: TRBV7-3; size: .; J: TRBJ2-3; DNA: TGTGCCAGCAGCATACCTGGGGGCACAGATACGCAGTATTTT; CDR3: CASSIPGGTDTQYF
D: .; V: TRBV5-1; size: few; J: TRBJ1-3; DNA: TGCGCCAGCAGCTTGGGGGCAGACGGAAACACCATATATTTT; CDR3: CASSLGADGNTIYF
D: .; V: TRBV2; size: .; J: TRBJ1-5; DNA: TGTGCCAGCAGTTTCGGACGGGAACAGCCCCAGCATTTT; CDR3: CASSFGREQPQHF
D: .; V: TRBV15; size: once; J: TRBJ1-2; DNA: TGTGCCACCAGCAGAGTTTCCGGGGAAGGCTATGGCTACACCTTC; CDR3: CATSRVSGEGYGYTF
D: .; V: TRBV19; size: once; J: TRBJ2-1; DNA: TGTGCCAGTAGTATCTCGATCGGGGTTGAGCAGTTCTTC; CDR3: CASSISIGVEQFF
D: TRBD1; V: TRBV3-1/TRBV3-2; size: .; J: TRBJ1-5; DNA: TGTGCCAGCAGCCAAGACAGGGGGCTTGGGCCCCAGCATTTT; CDR3: CASSQDRGLGPQHF
D: .; V: TRBV19; size: .; J: TRBJ2-1; DNA: TGTGCCAGTAGTATACGGGACACCTACAATGAGCAGTTCTTC; CDR3: CASSIRDTYNEQFF
D: .; V: TRBV30; size: .; J: TRBJ1-2; DNA: TGTGCCTGGAGTGCGTCAGGGTTTGGTGGCTACACCTTC; CDR3: CAWSASGFGGYTF
D: .; V: TRBV5-1; size: .; J: TRBJ1-2; DNA: TGCGCCAGCAGCCAGCCCACGACAGGATATGGCTACACCTTC; CDR3: CASSQPTTGYGYTF
D: TRBD1; V: TRBV29-1; size: .; J: TRBJ2-3; DNA: TGCAGCGTTGAAGACCGGGACAGCGAAGATACGCAGTATTTT; CDR3: CSVEDRDSEDTQYF
D: .; V: TRBV3-1/TRBV3-2; size: .; J: TRBJ2-1; DNA: TGTGCCAGCAGCCAAGTGGTGGGTGAGCAGTTCTTC; CDR3: CASSQVVGEQFF
D: TRBD1; V: TRBV5-4; size: .; J: TRBJ1-1; DNA: TGTGCCAGCAGCTTACTACAGGGGGTGGGAAGGGACACTGAAGCTTTCTTT; CDR3: CASSLLQGVGRDTEAFF
D: .; V: TRBV4-1; size: few; J: TRBJ1-1; DNA: TGCGCCAGCAGCCAAGTAATCGGAAAGGGGCTTCTAGCTTTCTTT; CDR3: CASSQVIGKGLLAFF
D: TRBD2; V: TRBV4-1; size: once; J: TRBJ2-5; DNA: TGCGCCAGCAGCCAGAATCCAGCGGGGGGAGCGACCCAGTACTTC; CDR3: CASSQNPAGGATQYF
D: .; V: TRBV6-5; size: few; J: TRBJ1-3; DNA: TGTGCCAGCAGTTATGGAGGGAGAAGCTCTGGAAACACCATATATTTT; CDR3: CASSYGGRSSGNTIYF
D: TRBD1; V: TRBV15; size: .; J: TRBJ1-2; DNA: TGTGCCACCAGCAGAGTTAAAGGACAGGGCCGGGGCTACACCTTC; CDR3: CATSRVKGQGRGYTF
D: .; V: TRBV19; size: once; J: TRBJ1-1; DNA: TGTGCCAGTAGTGGTGGGGGGAGACGGACTGAAGCTTTCTTT; CDR3: CASSGGGRRTEAFF
D: TRBD1; V: TRBV7-3; size: .; J: TRBJ1-1; DNA: TGTGCCAGCAGTAGAGACAGGGCGAACACTGAAGCTTTCTTT; CDR3: CASSRDRANTEAFF
D: .; V: TRBV19; size: .; J: TRBJ1-5; DNA: TGTGCCAGTAGTACCTACAGGGACATTAGCAATCAGCCCCAGCATTTT; CDR3: CASSTYRDISNQPQHF
D: .; V: TRBV19; size: .; J: TRBJ2-5; DNA: TGTGCCAGTAGTAAACAGGGCTCAGAGACCCAGTACTTC; CDR3: CASSKQGSETQYF
D: TRBD1; V: TRBV19; size: .; J: TRBJ1-2; DNA: TGTGCCAGTACAGGGGGCAGATATGGCTACACCTTC; CDR3: CASTGGRYGYTF
D: .; V: TRBV7-3; size: .; J: TRBJ2-3; DNA: TGTGCCAGCAGCTTAAGCAGAGCTAGCACAGATACGCAGTATTTT; CDR3: CASSLSRASTDTQYF
D: .; V: TRBV4-3; size: .; J: TRBJ1-4; DNA: TGCGCCAGCAGCCAAGCTGCACAGGGCACTAATGAAAAACTGTTTTTT; CDR3: CASSQAAQGTNEKLFF
D: .; V: TRBV4-3; size: .; J: TRBJ1-1; DNA: TGCGCCAGCAGCCAAGATCTGAACACTGAAGCTTTCTTT; CDR3: CASSQDLNTEAFF
D: .; V: TRBV5-1; size: .; J: TRBJ2-2; DNA: TGCGCCAGCAAGGACCAAGTCGCGAACACCGGGGAGCTGTTTTTT; CDR3: CASKDQVANTGELFF
D: TRBD2; V: TRBV5-4; size: .; J: TRBJ2-5; DNA: TGTGCCAGCAGCCCGGGGGGGCGTTACCAAGAGACCCAGTACTTC; CDR3: CASSPGGRYQETQYF